The following is a TCR beta chain sequence with its context. PCR was performed a second time for about 7 to 11 cycles using a sample-barcoded 5' primer and a J-beta primer mix. TCRdb used MiXCR to reprocess the 5' RACE reads, holding one entry per CDR3 protein. Found here are approximately 1,700,000 distinct CDR3 sequences, about 39% of them singletons; the top ten hold under 25%. The record originates from a study of blood T cells in healthy people across ages. V was pared by 5 bases and J by 12 bases, with 20 bases between. CDR1 is LGHNA, CDR2 YSLEER, per germline. This CDR3 spans 14 amino acids. This rearrangement joins TRBV4-3 to TRBJ2-4; D unclear. Sample: blood. The receptor was derived from a human donor in good health. The CDR3 DNA is TGCGCCAGCAGCGCTCCGGGCAGACAAGAGACTCAGTACTTC. Translation gives CASSAPGRQETQYF.